This T cell receptor beta chain is from a study of control samples from healthy donors and cancer patients. CDR3 length: 15 residues. The V gene's germline CDR1 is LNHDA and CDR2 SQIVND (reference sequence). Trimming removed 7 bases at V and 1 base at J, with 14 bases between. The repertoire was sequenced with immunoSEQ multiplex PCR; TCRdb's copy has only in-frame clones and lacks some. The sample includes 150,000 to 200,000 clones, 80% to 95% of them seen just once. The receptor was derived from a woman aged 30 to 39 in good health. This chain uses TRBV19 with TRBJ1-5, with D perhaps matching TRBD1 (5 bases). The sample was blood. The CDR3 DNA reads as TGTGCCAGTACCCATATGGGGGGGAGCAATCAGCCCCAGCATTTT. Its protein product is CASTHMGGSNQPQHF.